This T cell receptor (beta chain) was observed in a study of beta chain features in type 1 diabetes (dated by TCRdb to between 2017 and 2018). The study in broad terms: Mean age, gender distribution, total cell number and subset yield did not differ between patients and healthy donors. A total of 90 million to 130 million sorted cells were examined across all samples, and a strong correlation was observed between cell number per subset and RNA yield. Regulatory and stem cell-like memory subsets were obtained from only 8 patients and about 8 healthy donors, while naive and central memory subsets were obtained from all 30 or so donors. In the study, TCRB repertoires of sorted circulating CD4+ T cell subsets from recently diagnosed type 1 diabetes patients were compared with those of matched healthy donors. Overall study outcomes, separate from this receptor: Because cDNA was sequenced instead of genomic DNA, activated cells with high expression could be over-represented, although the groups did not differ in activation or CD3 levels. Shorter templates might be favored by PCR, yet because patient and control samples were amplified and corrected together, any such skew would affect both groups equally. Because small numbers of individuals were included in the HLA sub-analyses, any influence of HLA type on TCRB rearrangement was left unresolved. Patients with type 1 diabetes made fewer insertions and deleted more nucleotides at VDJ recombination sites, implying thymic rearrangement abnormalities. In all four CD4+ subsets, TCRB CDR3 length was moderately but significantly shorter in type 1 diabetes patients. Naive, central memory and regulatory TCRB repertoires appeared to be more alike among patients than among healthy donors.

Concerning this clone itself: Its specific antigen is unknown. No much larger clone exists at a distance of one base, and base qualities are not known.

Reading from cysteine to phenylalanine, the CDR3 counts 12 amino acids. Left in the record is the CDR3 DNA by itself, 36 bases read in frame from the first base. The junction carries 4 bases between V and J, which are trimmed by 5 bases and 1 base respectively. Taken from the germline V gene, the CDR1 and CDR2 loops are MDHEN and SYDVKM. The entire amount of isolated RNA was reverse transcribed using the High Capacity cDNA Reverse Transcription Kit, so the sequenced TCRB transcripts were expressed ones. Deep immunoSEQ sequencing was applied to naive, central memory and regulatory T cell samples, giving an average of roughly 3.5 million total reads per sample. After sorted cells were lysed in RLT buffer, RNA was extracted with DNase-treated RNeasy Micro or Mini kits, with the choice depending on cell number. Each cell subset was processed separately to prevent cross-contamination, with patient and healthy donor samples processed together. Using the immunoSEQ multiplex PCR, TCRB sequences were amplified from cDNA into 87-bp fragments spanning the CDR3 region. Amplicons were sequenced on the Illumina HiSeq platform. As for how the authors treated the data: PCR bias was corrected computationally using synthetic template baselines, and reads within Hamming distance 2 were collapsed, with unmergeable singletons discarded. By aligning reads against IMGT, V, D and J genes, CDR3 length, and insertions or deletions at six rearrangement sites were assigned. Clonotype counts were normalized to sorted cell number within each subset before computing true diversity and Gini coefficients with the tcR R package. The overlap coefficient, calculated on TCRB nucleotide sequences, was used to measure repertoire sharing. Out-of-frame TCRB sequences from naive cells were analyzed to stand in for the pre-selection repertoire. Sourced from immuneACCESS, this table was stored by TCRdb with only in-frame sequences that have V and J called. A share of the clones is absent; for the studies checked, an unresolved V gene accounts for under half, and the remainder has no known explanation. That table gives V, J and clone size, and the DNA gave D and trimming. The sample table lists roughly 310,000 clones, roughly 11% of them with a count of one. The ten largest clones capture around 0.015% of the sample.

A single peripheral blood draw of about 116 mL on average was collected from each donor into heparinised tubes. A BD FACSAria II was used to sort naive, central memory, regulatory and stem cell-like memory CD4+ T cells with a panel that included CD45RO, CCR7, CD25, CD127, CD95 and CD27. All sorted populations exceeded 95% purity. PBMCs were isolated right away by Lymphoprep density gradient centrifugation and were stained directly, without culture. Samples were stained and sorted in pairs, with one healthy donor and one patient per experiment, so that batch effects were minimized. The receptor was derived from a woman aged 30 to 39 in good health. The chain is assembled from TRBV28 and TRBJ2-3; the D gene is unclear. Material for sequencing was naive CD4+ T cells from blood. The cell subset or site tag for this specimen amounts to: true naive CD4+ T cells. The CDR3 sequence is CASSEGTDTQYF. The nucleotide sequence reads as follows: TGTGCCAGCAGTGAGGGCACAGATACGCAGTATTTT.